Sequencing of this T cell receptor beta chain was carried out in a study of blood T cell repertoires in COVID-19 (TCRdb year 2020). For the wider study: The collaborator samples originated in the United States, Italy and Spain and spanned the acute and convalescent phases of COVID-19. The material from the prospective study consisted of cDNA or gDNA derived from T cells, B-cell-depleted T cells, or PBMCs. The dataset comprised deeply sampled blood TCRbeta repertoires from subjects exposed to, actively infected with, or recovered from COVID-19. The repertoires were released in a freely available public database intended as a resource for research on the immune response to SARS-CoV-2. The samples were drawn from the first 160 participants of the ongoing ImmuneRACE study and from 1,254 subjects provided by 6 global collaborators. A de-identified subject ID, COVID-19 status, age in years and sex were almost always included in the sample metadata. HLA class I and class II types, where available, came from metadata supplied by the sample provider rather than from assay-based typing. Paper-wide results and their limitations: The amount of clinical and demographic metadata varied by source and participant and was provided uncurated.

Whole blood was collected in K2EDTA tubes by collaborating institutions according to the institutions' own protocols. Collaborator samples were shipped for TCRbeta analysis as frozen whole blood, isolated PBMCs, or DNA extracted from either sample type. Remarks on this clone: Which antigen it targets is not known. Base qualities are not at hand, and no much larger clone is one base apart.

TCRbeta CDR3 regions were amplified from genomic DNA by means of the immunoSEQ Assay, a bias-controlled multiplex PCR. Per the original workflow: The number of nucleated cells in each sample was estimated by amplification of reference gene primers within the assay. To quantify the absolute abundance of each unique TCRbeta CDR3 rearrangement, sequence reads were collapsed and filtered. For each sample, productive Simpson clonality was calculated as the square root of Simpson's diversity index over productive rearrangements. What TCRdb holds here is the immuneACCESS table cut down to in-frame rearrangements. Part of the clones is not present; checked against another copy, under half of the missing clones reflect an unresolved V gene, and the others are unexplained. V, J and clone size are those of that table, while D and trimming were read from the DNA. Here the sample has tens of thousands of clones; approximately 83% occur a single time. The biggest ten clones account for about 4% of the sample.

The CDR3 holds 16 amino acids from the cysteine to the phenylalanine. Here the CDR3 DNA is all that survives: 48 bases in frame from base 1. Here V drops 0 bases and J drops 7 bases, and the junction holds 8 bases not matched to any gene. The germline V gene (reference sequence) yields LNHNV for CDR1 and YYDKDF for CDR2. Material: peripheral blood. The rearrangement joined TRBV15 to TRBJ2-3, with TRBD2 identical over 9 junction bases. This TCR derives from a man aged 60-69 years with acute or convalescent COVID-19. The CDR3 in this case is CATSREGGGAANTQYF. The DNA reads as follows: TGTGCCACCAGCAGAGAAGGCGGGGGGGCCGCAAATACGCAGTATTTT.